Detailed here is one T cell receptor beta chain. The germline CDR1 and CDR2 sequences are SGHKS and YYEKEE (reference sequence). There are 14 residues in the CDR3. Germline trimming cut 4 bases from V and 4 bases from J; bases unmatched to any gene: 0. These data belong to a study of blood T cell repertoires in COVID-19. Study overall: There were acute and convalescent COVID-19 samples, and they came from the United States, Italy and Spain.

Source study methods: Reference gene primers were amplified, and this amplification served to estimate nucleated cell counts. TCRdb keeps only in-frame clones here, not all; method: immunoSEQ multiplex PCR. That table supplies the V and J calls and clone size; D and trimming were determined from the DNA. This table holds approximately 120,000 clones, roughly 72% found once. The sequence was collected from a human donor in a cohort sampled during active COVID-19. The sequencing sample was made of peripheral blood. The chain carries TRBV5-5 and TRBJ2-7; TRBD2 matches at 15 bases. This CDR3 reads CASSGTSGGYEQYF. CDR3 nucleotides: TGTGCCAGCAGCGGGACTAGCGGGGGGTACGAGCAGTACTTC. The full variable domain, in which reference TRBV5-5 and TRBJ2-7 provide the parts outside the CDR3, is DAGVTQSPTHLIKTRGQQVTLRCSPISGHKSVSWYQQVLGQGPQFIFQYYEKEERGRGNFPDRFSARQFPNYSSELNVNALLLGDSALYLCASSGTSGGYEQYFGPGTRLTVT.